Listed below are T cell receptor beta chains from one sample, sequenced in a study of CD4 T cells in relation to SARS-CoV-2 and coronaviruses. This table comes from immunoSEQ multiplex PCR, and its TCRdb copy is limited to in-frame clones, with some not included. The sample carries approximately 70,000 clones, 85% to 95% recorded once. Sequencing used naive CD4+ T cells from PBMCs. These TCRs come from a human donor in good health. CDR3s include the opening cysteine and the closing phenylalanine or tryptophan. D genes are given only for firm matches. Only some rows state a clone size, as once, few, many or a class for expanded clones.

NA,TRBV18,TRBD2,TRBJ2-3,TGTGCCAGCTCACCGCCGCTAGCGGGGGCCGATACGCAGTATTTT,CASSPPLAGADTQYF
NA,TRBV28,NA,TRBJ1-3,TGTGCCAGCAGTTTACCTGGCCGCGGAAACACCATATATTTT,CASSLPGRGNTIYF
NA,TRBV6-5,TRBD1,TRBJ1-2,TGTGCCAGCAGTACGACCGGGACAGGGAACTATGGCTACACCTTC,CASSTTGTGNYGYTF
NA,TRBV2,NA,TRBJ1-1,TGTGCCAGCAGTGCAGAGACACCGAACACTGAAGCTTTCTTT,CASSAETPNTEAFF
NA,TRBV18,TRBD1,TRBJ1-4,TGTGCCAGCTCACCAGCGGGGACAGGCAGGGAAAAACTGTTTTTT,CASSPAGTGREKLFF
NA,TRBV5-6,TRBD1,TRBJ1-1,TGTGCCAGCAGCTTGGGATGGACAGGGGGCACTGAAGCTTTCTTT,CASSLGWTGGTEAFF
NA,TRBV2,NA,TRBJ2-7,TGTGCCAGCAGAAAAGACACTTCCTACGAGCAGTACTTC,CASRKDTSYEQYF
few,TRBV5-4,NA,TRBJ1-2,TGTGCCAGCAGATTTGGATACGGAGGGGGCTATGGCTACACCTTC,CASRFGYGGGYGYTF
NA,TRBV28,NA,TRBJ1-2,TGTGCCAGCAGTTCCACCGGGGGGTATGGCTACACCTTC,CASSSTGGYGYTF
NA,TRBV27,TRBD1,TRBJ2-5,TGTGCCAGTGGTTCGGACAGGGAAGAGACCCAGTACTTC,CASGSDREETQYF
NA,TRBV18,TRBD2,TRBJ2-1,TGTGCCAGCTCACCGGGACTAGCGGTAAATACCTACAATGAGCAGTTCTTC,CASSPGLAVNTYNEQFF
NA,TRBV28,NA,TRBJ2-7,TGTGCCAGCAGCCTCCAAAACAGGGCCTCTAATGAGCAGTACTTC,CASSLQNRASNEQYF
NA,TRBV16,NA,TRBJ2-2,TGTGCCAGCAGCCAACAAGGGTCCAACACCGGGGAGCTGTTTTTT,CASSQQGSNTGELFF
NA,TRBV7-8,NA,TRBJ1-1,TGTGCCAGCAGCTCAGAGAGGAACACTGAAGCTTTCTTT,CASSSERNTEAFF
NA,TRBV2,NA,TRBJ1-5,TGTGCCAGCAGTGCGATAACAGGGCGTACTCAGCCCCAGCATTTT,CASSAITGRTQPQHF
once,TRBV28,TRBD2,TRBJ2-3,TGTGCCAGCAGTGTAGGACTAGCGGGACACACAGATACGCAGTATTTT,CASSVGLAGHTDTQYF
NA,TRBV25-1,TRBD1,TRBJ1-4,TGTGCCAGCAGTGTGGGACAGGGAGCAGAAAAACTGTTTTTT,CASSVGQGAEKLFF
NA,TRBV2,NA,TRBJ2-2,TGTGCCAGCAGTACGACGGCAACGAACACCGGGGAGCTGTTTTTT,CASSTTATNTGELFF
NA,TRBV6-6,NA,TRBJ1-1,TGTGCCAGCAGTTTTAAAGTCGTAGGAGCTTTCTTT,CASSFKVVGAFF
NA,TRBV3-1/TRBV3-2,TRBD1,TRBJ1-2,TGTGCCAGCAGGGGGCAGGGGGTCTATGGCTACACCTTC,CASRGQGVYGYTF
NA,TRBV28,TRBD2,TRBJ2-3,TGTGCCAGCAACGGGGGGGGGCCGGATACGCAGTATTTT,CASNGGGPDTQYF
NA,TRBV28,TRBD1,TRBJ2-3,TGTGCCAGCATCGAAAAAGGGGGCCGGGGCACAGATACGCAGTATTTT,CASIEKGGRGTDTQYF
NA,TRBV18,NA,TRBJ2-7,TGTGCCAGCTCCCCTCGTGTAGGGGACGAGCAGTACTTC,CASSPRVGDEQYF
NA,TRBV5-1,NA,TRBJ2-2,TGCGCCAGCAGTCAGGACGGCACCGGGGAGCTGTTTTTT,CASSQDGTGELFF
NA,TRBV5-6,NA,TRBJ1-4,TGTGCCAGCAGCTTTTACGGGGCAACTAATGAAAAACTGTTTTTT,CASSFYGATNEKLFF
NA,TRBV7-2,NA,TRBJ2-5,TGTGCCAGCAGCTTCTCGTCTACCCAAGAGACCCAGTACTTC,CASSFSSTQETQYF
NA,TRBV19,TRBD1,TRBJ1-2,TGTGCCAGTAGTATCGGGCAGGGGGTCGATGGCTACACCTTC,CASSIGQGVDGYTF
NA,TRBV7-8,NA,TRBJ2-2,TGTGCCAGCAGCTTATCAGAGGCGGCCGGGGAGCTGTTTTTT,CASSLSEAAGELFF
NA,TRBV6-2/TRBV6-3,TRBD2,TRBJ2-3,TGTGCCAGCAGTTACATGAGCGGGGGGGCCGGGCCTACAGATACGCAGTATTTT,CASSYMSGGAGPTDTQYF